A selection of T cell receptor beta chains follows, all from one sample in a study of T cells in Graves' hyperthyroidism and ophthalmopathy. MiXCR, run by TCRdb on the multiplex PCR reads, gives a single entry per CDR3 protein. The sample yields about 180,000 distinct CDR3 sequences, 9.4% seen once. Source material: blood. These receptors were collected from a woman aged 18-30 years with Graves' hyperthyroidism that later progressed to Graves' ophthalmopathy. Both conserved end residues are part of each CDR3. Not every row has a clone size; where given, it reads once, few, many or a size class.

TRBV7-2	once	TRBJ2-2	CASNKLPGGPTTELFF
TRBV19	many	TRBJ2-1	CASSRRTEAYNEQFF
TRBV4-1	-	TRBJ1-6	CASSQVSQNSPLHF
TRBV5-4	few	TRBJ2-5	CASSKTTGGGETQYF
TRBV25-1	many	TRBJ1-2	CASSDRGSYGYTF
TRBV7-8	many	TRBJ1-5	CASSLGGAVTGNQPQHF
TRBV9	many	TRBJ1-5	CASSVGQNQPQHF
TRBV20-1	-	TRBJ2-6	CSASNRDSLHSGANVLTF
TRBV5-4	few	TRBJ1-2	CASSLDRAYGYTF
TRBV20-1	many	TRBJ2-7	CSARVGPSYEQYF
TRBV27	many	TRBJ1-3	CASSPSGGGHSGNTIYF
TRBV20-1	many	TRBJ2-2	CSASTSLGIGELFF
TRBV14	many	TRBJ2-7	CASSVTGGGMNEQYF
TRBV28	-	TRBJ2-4	CASSLTGAPKNIQYF
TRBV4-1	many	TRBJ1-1	CASSQGLQGVYTEAFF
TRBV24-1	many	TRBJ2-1	CATSGTSGSSYNEQFF
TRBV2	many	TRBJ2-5	CASRGTSGTNQETQYF
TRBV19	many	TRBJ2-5	CASSYRGEETQYF
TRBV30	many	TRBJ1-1	CAWNPGTMNTEAFF
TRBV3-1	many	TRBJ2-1	CASSQGQGAYNEQFF
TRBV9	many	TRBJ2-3	CASSVGEGTDTQYF
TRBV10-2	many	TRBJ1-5	CASSNGRYSNQPQHF
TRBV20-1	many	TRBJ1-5	CSARDFRGGGQPQHF
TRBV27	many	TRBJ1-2	CASSLSAGVYGYTF
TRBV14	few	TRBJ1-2	CASSLPGTVLRGYTF
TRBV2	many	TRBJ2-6	CASSTSGANVLTF
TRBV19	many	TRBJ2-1	CASKKDSGPWNEQFF
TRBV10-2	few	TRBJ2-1	CASSTFSGGMTYNEQFF
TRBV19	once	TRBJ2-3	CASSIVGTSGGTDTQYF
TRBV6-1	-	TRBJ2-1	CASELQGGPYNEQFF
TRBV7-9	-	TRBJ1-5	CASSLNSGGQDQPQHF
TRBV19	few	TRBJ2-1	CASNGAGGFNEQFF
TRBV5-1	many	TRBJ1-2	CASSLVRGDYGYTF
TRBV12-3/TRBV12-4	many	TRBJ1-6	CASSRDRADSPLHF
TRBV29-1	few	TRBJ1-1	CSVHWTGFDTEAFF
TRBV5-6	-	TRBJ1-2	CAGGEQGNFYGYTF
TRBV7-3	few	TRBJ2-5	CASSLNGGGEETQYF
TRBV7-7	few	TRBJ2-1	CASSSRPLTSGGHYNEQFF
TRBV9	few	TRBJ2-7	CASSVSASGRSSYEQYF
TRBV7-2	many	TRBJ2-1	CASSLGAVKGNEQFF
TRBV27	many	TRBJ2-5	CASKSRETQYF
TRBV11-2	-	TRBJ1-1	CASSALIGGGEKAEAFF
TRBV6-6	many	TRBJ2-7	CASSYVRYGYEQYF
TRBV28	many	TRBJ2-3	CASTERDTYTDTQYF